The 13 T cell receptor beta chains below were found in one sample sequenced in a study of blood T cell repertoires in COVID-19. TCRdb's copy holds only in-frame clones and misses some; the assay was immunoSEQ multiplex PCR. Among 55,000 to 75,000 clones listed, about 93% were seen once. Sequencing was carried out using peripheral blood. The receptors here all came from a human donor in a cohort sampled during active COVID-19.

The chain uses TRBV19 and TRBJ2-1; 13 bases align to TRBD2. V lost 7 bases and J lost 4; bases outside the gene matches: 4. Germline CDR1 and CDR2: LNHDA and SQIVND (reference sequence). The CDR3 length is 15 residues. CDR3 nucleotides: TGTGCCAGTACCCGGACTAGCGGGGGTTACAATGAGCAGTTCTTC. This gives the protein CASTRTSGGYNEQFF.

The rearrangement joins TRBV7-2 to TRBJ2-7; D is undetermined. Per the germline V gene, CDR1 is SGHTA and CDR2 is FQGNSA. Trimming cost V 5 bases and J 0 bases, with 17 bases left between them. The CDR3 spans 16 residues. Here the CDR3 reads CASSPNPLSSSYEQYF. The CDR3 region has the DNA TGTGCCAGCAGCCCGAACCCCCTCTCGAGCTCCTACGAGCAGTACTTC.

The CDR3 coding sequence is TGTGCCAGCAGTGAAGGAGTTTACTTGAACACTGAAGCTTTCTTT. Amino acid sequence: CASSEGVYLNTEAFF. V and J are TRBV6-1 and TRBJ1-1, with D unresolved. Per germline, CDR1 MNHNS and CDR2 SASEGT. With 1 base removed from V and 0 bases from J, the gap between germline ends came to 9 bases. This CDR3 has 15 amino acids.

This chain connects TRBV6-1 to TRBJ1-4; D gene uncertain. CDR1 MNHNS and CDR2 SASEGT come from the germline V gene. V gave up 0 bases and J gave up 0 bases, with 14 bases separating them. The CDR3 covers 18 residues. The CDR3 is CASSEAAPYLTTNEKLFF. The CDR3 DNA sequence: TGTGCCAGCAGTGAAGCGGCCCCATATTTAACAACTAATGAAAAACTGTTTTTT.

The CDR3 sequence: CASSGMGPTSSYEQYF. CDR3 DNA sequence: TGTGCCAGCAGTGGGATGGGACCGACTAGCTCCTACGAGCAGTACTTC. The V and J genes are TRBV28 and TRBJ2-7, with a weak D call TRBD2 (6 bases). This CDR3 region has 16 residues. V was clipped by 5 bases and J by 0 bases, with 17 bases between them. The germline gives CDR1 MDHEN, CDR2 SYDVKM.

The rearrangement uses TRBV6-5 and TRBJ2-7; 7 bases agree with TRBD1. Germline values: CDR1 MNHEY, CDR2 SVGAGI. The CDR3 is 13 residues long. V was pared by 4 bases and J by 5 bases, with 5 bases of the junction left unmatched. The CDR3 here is CASSFLQGHEQYF. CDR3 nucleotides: TGTGCCAGCAGTTTCCTACAGGGGCACGAGCAGTACTTC.

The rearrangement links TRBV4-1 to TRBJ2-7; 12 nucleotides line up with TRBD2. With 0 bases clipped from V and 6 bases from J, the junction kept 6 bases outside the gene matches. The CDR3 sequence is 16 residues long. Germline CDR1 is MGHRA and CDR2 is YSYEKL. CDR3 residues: CASSQDTSGGFFEQYF. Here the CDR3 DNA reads TGCGCCAGCAGCCAAGATACTAGCGGGGGGTTCTTCGAGCAGTACTTC.

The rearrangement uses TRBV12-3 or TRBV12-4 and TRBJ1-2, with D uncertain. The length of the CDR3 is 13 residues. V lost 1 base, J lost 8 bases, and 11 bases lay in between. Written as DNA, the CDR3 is TGTGCCAGCAGTTTAGTTCCGGGAAGGGGCTACACCTTC. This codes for CASSLVPGRGYTF.

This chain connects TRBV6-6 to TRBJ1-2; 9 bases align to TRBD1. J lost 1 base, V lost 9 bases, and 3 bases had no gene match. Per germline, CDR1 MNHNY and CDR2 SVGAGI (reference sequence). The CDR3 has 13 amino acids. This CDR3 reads CASTGGLNYGYTF. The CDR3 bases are TGTGCCAGTACAGGGGGCCTTAACTATGGCTACACCTTC.

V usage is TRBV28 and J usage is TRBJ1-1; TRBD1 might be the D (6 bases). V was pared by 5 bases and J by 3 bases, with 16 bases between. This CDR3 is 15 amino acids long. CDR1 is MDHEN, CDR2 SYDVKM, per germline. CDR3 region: CASSPYRAEDTEAFF. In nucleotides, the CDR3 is TGTGCCAGCAGTCCATACAGGGCTGAGGACACTGAAGCTTTCTTT.

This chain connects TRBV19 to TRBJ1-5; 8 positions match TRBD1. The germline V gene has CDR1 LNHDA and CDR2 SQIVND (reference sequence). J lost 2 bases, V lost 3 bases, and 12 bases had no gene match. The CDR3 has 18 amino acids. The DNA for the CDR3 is TGTGCCAGTAGTATTGCCCCGGGACAGGCCCTACGCAATCAGCCCCAGCATTTT. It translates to CASSIAPGQALRNQPQHF. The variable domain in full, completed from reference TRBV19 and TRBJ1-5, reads DGGITQSPKYLFRKEGQNVTLSCEQNLNHDAMYWYRQDPGQGLRLIYYSQIVNDFQKGDIAEGYSVSREKKESFPLTVTSAQKNPTAFYLCASSIAPGQALRNQPQHFGDGTRLSIL.

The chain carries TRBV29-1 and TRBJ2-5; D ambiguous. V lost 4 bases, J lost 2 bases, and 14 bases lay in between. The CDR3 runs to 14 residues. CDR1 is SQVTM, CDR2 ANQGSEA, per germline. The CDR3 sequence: CSVANRNKQETQYF. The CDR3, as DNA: TGCAGCGTTGCCAACAGAAATAAACAAGAGACCCAGTACTTC. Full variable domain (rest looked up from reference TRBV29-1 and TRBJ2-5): SAVISQKPSRDICQRGTSLTIQCQVDSQVTMMFWYRQQPGQSLTLIATANQGSEATYESGFVIDKFPISRPNLTFSTLTVSNMSPEDSSIYLCSVANRNKQETQYFGPGTRLLVL.

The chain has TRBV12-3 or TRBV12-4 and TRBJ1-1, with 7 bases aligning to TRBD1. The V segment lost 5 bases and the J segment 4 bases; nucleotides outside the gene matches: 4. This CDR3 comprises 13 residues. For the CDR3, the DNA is TGTGCCAGCAGTGAGACAGGGAGCACTGAAGCTTTCTTT. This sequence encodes CASSETGSTEAFF.